The T cell receptor beta chain described here comes from a study of T cell clonality in common variable immunodeficiency. Germline V gene lookup returns CDR1 KGHSH and CDR2 LQKENI. Trimming at V came to 1 base and at J to 4 bases, leaving 5 bases not matched to a gene. The CDR3 loop spans 16 amino acids. General study findings and limits: Compared with controls, CVID subjects had fewer shared TCRbeta clones. Common variable immunodeficiency TCR beta sequences reportedly had fewer deletions and N-nucleotide insertions.

Measured with immunoSEQ multiplex PCR; TCRdb has only the in-frame clones, and not every one. Sampling found around 21,000 clones, none seen once. Concerning this clone: The antigen is undetermined. Sequencing ends 3 residues short of the CDR3 end; the germline J gene provides the rest.

Diagnosis required reduced IgG, IgA and/or IgM with specific antibody deficiency. The sequence came from a human donor with common variable immunodeficiency. The V and J genes are TRBV18 and TRBJ2-1; 9 bases line up with TRBD1. The sequencing input was peripheral blood mononuclear cells. The CDR3 bases that were read are TGTGCCAGCTCACCACGAAAGGGACAGGGTTACAATGAG. Translating it yields CASSPRKGQGYNE. The full CDR3 protein is CASSPRKGQGYNEQFF.